A single sample is the source of the 20 T cell receptor beta chains below, sequenced in a study of Graves' ophthalmopathy and Graves' hyperthyroidism (dated by TCRdb to the late 2010s). Sequencing relied on an Illumina HiSeq 2000. TCR beta CDR3 regions were amplified from RNA transcripts for repertoire sequencing. The first round of RT-PCR was done with HTBI primers and the Qiagen OneStep RT-PCR kit, and was followed by a second round of multiplex PCR, then size selection and purification. TCRdb applied fastp at Q25 and MiXCR to the public reads, then kept only in-frame beta chains. Rows with one shared CDR3 protein collapse into an entry with the most common genes and DNA. In all, the sample holds roughly 500,000 distinct CDR3 sequences, and approximately 14% of those were seen once. Around 9.8% of the sample rests with the top ten. The sample comprised blood. All receptors derive from a woman under 40 with Graves' ophthalmopathy. Donor details come from another sample of the same person, matched by shared clones.

Concerning this clonotype itself: A much larger clonotype is one base distant, so this may be a read error. The CDR3 end shows no conserved phenylalanine or tryptophan, and so a read error is likely. The chain employs TRBV5-1 and TRBJ1-2; no reliable D call. The CDR3 has 12 amino acids. CDR1 is SGHRS, CDR2 YFSETQ, per germline. V was trimmed by 1 base and J by 6 bases, leaving 7 bases between them. The CDR3 region has the DNA TGCGCCAGCAGCTTGTTTCAGGATGGCTACACCGTC. Translation gives CASSLFQDGYTV.

Ten or more counts support this clonotype. The chain has TRBV6-2 or TRBV6-3 and TRBJ1-3, with unresolved D. CDR1 MNHEY and CDR2 SVGEGT come from the germline V gene. Trimming removed 5 bases at V and 4 bases at J, with 12 bases between. The CDR3 runs to 14 residues. The CDR3 loop reads CASSPALAGNTIYF. In nucleotides, the CDR3 is TGTGCCAGCAGTCCCGCCCTTGCGGGAAACACCATATATTTT.

This clonotype was found a few times. J is TRBJ1-5 and V is TRBV30; the D is unclear. The CDR3 extends over 12 amino acids. Per germline, CDR1 GTSNPN and CDR2 SVGIG (reference sequence). Trimming took 8 bases from V and 6 from J, leaving 14 bases between them. DNA of the CDR3: TGTGCCCCGTTTCCGCGGACTCAGCCCCAGCATTTT. Translation gives CAPFPRTQPQHF. The complete variable domain, with remaining parts taken from reference TRBV30 and TRBJ1-5, reads SQTIHQWPATLVQPVGSPLSLECTVEGTSNPNLYWYRQAAGRGLQLLFYSVGIGQISSEVPQNLSASRPQDRQFILSSKKLLLSDSGFYLCAPFPRTQPQHFGDGTRLSIL.

In this sample, this clonotype turned up many times. The chain recombines TRBV4-1 with TRBJ2-7, with 12 bases lining up with TRBD2. This CDR3 is built from 14 residues. Germline-derived CDR1 and CDR2 are MGHRA and YSYEKL. J gave up 6 bases and V 1 base, and 1 base lay outside the gene matches. As DNA, the CDR3 is TGCGCCAGCAGCCAAGGGACTAGCGGGACCGAGCAGTACTTC. This encodes CASSQGTSGTEQYF.

This clonotype was counted at least ten times. V usage is TRBV2 and J usage is TRBJ1-2, with 8 positions matching TRBD1. The junction had 11 bases not matched to a gene; V was cut back by 5 bases and J by 0 bases. Germline CDR1 and CDR2: SNHLY and FYNNEI. This CDR3 contains 17 residues. The CDR3 here is CASSQMGQAPANYGYTF. CDR3 sequence (DNA): TGTGCCAGCAGTCAAATGGGACAGGCGCCTGCTAACTATGGCTACACCTTC.

CDR3 in DNA: TGTGCCAGCAGCCAAGGACAGGGAACGTCTACCGGGGAGCTGTTTTTT. This encodes CASSQGQGTSTGELFF. The chain joins TRBV7-3 to TRBJ2-2; TRBD1 matches at 8 bases. Losses at the gene ends were 5 bases for V and 5 bases for J; bases not matched to a gene: 10. The CDR3 spans 16 residues. Germline CDR1 is SGHTA and CDR2 is FQGTGA.

This clonotype was observed many times. This chain uses TRBV28 with TRBJ1-3, with D tentatively TRBD1 (6 bases). The V end lost 8 bases, the J end lost 3 bases, and 14 bases lay between the germline ends. The CDR3 totals 14 residues. Germline-derived CDR1 and CDR2 are MDHEN and SYDVKM. CDR3 residues: CASLAGAGGNTIYF. The DNA for the CDR3 is TGTGCCAGCCTGGCGGGGGCGGGTGGAAACACCATATATTTT.

This clonotype was observed many times. The genes are TRBV5-4 and TRBJ1-5, with D unresolved. The CDR3 sequence is 20 residues long. CDR1 is SGHNT, CDR2 YYREEE, per germline (reference sequence). V was shortened by 1 base and J by 1 base, with 24 bases between the two germline ends. CDR3 loop: CASSLPSYLVRIDSNQPQHF. DNA of the CDR3: TGTGCCAGCAGCTTGCCTTCTTACCTCGTGCGGATAGACAGCAATCAGCCCCAGCATTTT.

The V gene is TRBV27, the J gene TRBJ1-5; 8 nucleotides match TRBD1. The ends lost 4 bases at V and 7 bases at J; junction bases unmatched: 9. CDR3 size: 15 residues. Germline assignment: CDR1 MNHEY and CDR2 SMNVEV (reference sequence). CDR3 bases: TGTGCCAGCAGTTCCCCAGGACAGGGAGGACAGCCCCAGCATTTT. Translation gives CASSSPGQGGQPQHF.

This clonotype occurred many times. The chain combines TRBV12-3 or TRBV12-4 with TRBJ1-2; D is unclear. Trimming took 5 bases from V and 7 from J, leaving 14 bases between them. The CDR3 is made up of 13 amino acids. CDR3 nucleotide sequence: TGTGCCAGCAGTCTGACACCTGCATCTGGCTACACCTTC. Amino acid sequence: CASSLTPASGYTF.

This clonotype turned up a few times. A read error may produce the germline difference seen at one junction end. The chain has TRBV5-1 and TRBJ2-4; possible D gene TRBD1, 6 bases. Germline CDR1 and CDR2: SGHRS and YFSETQ. The CDR3 runs 15 residues. This CDR3 reads CASSTGPKGGNIKYF. CDR3 in DNA: TGCGCCAGCAGCACTGGCCCTAAAGGGGGAAACATTAAGTACTTC. The whole variable domain, filled in from reference TRBV5-1 and TRBJ2-4, reads KAGVTQTPRYLIKTRGQQVTLSCSPISGHRSVSWYQQTPGQGLQFLFEYFSETQRNKGNFPGRFSGRQFSNSRSEMNVSTLELGDSALYLCASSTGPKGGNIKYFGAGTRLSVL.

Points on this clonotype: Mismatch with germline at one junction end may stem from a read error. The V gene is TRBV11-2, the J gene TRBJ2-2, with TRBD2 as a possible D gene (6 bases). Germline values: CDR1 SGHAT, CDR2 FQNNGV. The CDR3 covers 16 residues. The CDR3 nucleotides are TGTGCCAGCAGCTTAGATGGGGGGTCGAACACCTGGGAGCTGTTTTTT. This encodes CASSLDGGSNTWELFF. The entire variable domain, with the rest obtained from reference TRBV11-2 and TRBJ2-2, is as follows: EAGVAQSPRYKIIEKRQSVAFWCNPISGHATLYWYQQILGQGPKLLIQFQNNGVVDDSQLPKDRFSAERLKGVDSTLKIQPAKLEDSAVYLCASSLDGGSNTWELFFGEGSRLTVL.

The chain couples TRBV30 to TRBJ1-1, with D unclear. This CDR3 region has 11 residues. CDR1 GTSNPN and CDR2 SVGIG come from the germline V gene (reference sequence). Trimming took off 5 bases at V and 3 bases at J, with 7 bases between the two ends. CDR3 protein: CAWVYDTEAFF. The CDR3 DNA sequence: TGTGCCTGGGTATATGACACTGAAGCTTTCTTT. Variable domain in full (rest from reference TRBV30 and TRBJ1-1): SQTIHQWPATLVQPVGSPLSLECTVEGTSNPNLYWYRQAAGRGLQLLFYSVGIGQISSEVPQNLSASRPQDRQFILSSKKLLLSDSGFYLCAWVYDTEAFFGQGTRLTVV.

This clonotype has ten or more counts. V and J are TRBV20-1 and TRBJ1-2, with D hard to call. V was pared by 2 bases and J by 4 bases, with 11 bases between. The CDR3 covers 13 residues. Germline V lookup: CDR1 DFQATT, CDR2 SNEGSKA (reference sequence). The CDR3 bases are TGCAGTGCTAGATGGTACGAAAGCTATGGCTACACCTTC. Protein sequence: CSARWYESYGYTF.

At least ten counts were recorded for this clonotype. The V and J genes are TRBV6-1 and TRBJ1-5; D is perhaps TRBD1 (5 bases). V gave up 6 bases and J gave up 1 base, with 10 bases separating them. In germline, CDR1 is MNHNS, CDR2 SASEGT. The CDR3 has 14 amino acids. The CDR3 protein is CASRGPVSNQPQHF. The CDR3 DNA is TGTGCCAGCAGGGGACCTGTGAGCAATCAGCCCCAGCATTTT.

V and J are TRBV2 and TRBJ1-2; unclear D gene. Germline V gene sequence: CDR1 SNHLY, CDR2 FYNNEI. CDR3 length: 14 residues. The V end was cut by 2 bases, the J end by 3 bases, with 10 bases between. In DNA, the CDR3 is TGTGCCAGCAGTGAATTGCTTGGAGACTATGGCTACACCTTC. It translates to CASSELLGDYGYTF.

This clonotype was seen at least ten times. V gene TRBV7-2 combines with J gene TRBJ1-5, with 7 nucleotides matching TRBD1. After removal of 3 bases from V and 7 bases from J, the junction contained 12 bases not matched to a gene. The germline gives CDR1 SGHTA, CDR2 FQGNSA. CDR3 length equals 16 residues. The CDR3 coding sequence is TGTGCCAGCAGCTTGGCTGACAGGGTCGTAGACCAGCCCCAGCATTTT. Encoded protein: CASSLADRVVDQPQHF.

This clonotype was recorded many times. The chain carries TRBV29-1 and TRBJ2-2; no definite D call. Germline CDR1 is SQVTM and CDR2 is ANQGSEA. The CDR3 length is 15 residues. V was trimmed by 1 base and J by 6 bases, leaving 15 bases between them. CDR3 region: CSVEGRRDKAGELFF. The CDR3 DNA reads as TGCAGCGTTGAAGGAAGGAGAGACAAGGCCGGGGAGCTGTTTTTT.

This clonotype was counted at least ten times. The chain recombines TRBV6-1 with TRBJ1-3, with D tentatively TRBD1 (6 bases). V lost 8 bases, J lost 1 base, and 15 bases lay in between. Germline loops: CDR1 MNHNS, CDR2 SASEGT. This CDR3 comprises 15 residues. The DNA for the CDR3 is TGTGCCAGCGATGGGAAGGGGGAGTCTGGAAACACCATATATTTT. Amino acids: CASDGKGESGNTIYF.

The chain recombines TRBV5-1 with TRBJ2-5; 11 bases are a match to TRBD1. Germline trimming cut 3 bases from V and 5 bases from J; bases unmatched to any gene: 6. Germline loops: CDR1 SGHRS, CDR2 YFSETQ. This CDR3 comprises 15 residues. The CDR3 sequence: CASSSVGTGGETQYF. DNA for the CDR3: TGCGCCAGCAGCTCGGTCGGGACAGGGGGTGAGACCCAGTACTTC.